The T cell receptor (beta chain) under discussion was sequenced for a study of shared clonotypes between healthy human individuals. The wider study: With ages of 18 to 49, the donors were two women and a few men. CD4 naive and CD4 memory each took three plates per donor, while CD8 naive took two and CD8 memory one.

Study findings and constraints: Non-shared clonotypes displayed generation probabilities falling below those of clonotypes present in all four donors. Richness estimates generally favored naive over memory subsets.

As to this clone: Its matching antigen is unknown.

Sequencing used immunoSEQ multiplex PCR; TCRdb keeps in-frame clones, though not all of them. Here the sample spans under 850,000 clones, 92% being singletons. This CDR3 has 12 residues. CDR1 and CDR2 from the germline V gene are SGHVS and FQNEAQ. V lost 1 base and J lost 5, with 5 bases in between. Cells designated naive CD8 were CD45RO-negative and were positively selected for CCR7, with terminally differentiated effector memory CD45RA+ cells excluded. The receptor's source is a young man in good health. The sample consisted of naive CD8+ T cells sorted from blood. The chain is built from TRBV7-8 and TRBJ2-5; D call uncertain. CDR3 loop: CASSLGDETQYF. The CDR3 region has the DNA TGTGCCAGCAGCTTAGGCGACGAGACCCAGTACTTC. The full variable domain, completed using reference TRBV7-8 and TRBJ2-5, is GAGVSQSPRYKVAKRGQDVALRCDPISGHVSLFWYQQALGQGPEFLTYFQNEAQLDKSGLPSDRFFAERPEGSVSTLKIQRTQQEDSAVYLCASSLGDETQYFGPGTRLLVL.